One T cell receptor (beta chain) is described in this entry. TCRdb keeps only in-frame clones here, not all; method: immunoSEQ multiplex PCR. In the table there are 25,000 to 30,000 clones, about 79% of which are singletons. The data are from a study of preoperative IRX-2 immunotherapy in early breast cancer. Treatment described: preoperative locoregional IRX-2 cytokine immunotherapy. This phase Ib study tested locoregional IRX-2 cytokine immunotherapy given before surgery. The receptor was isolated from a human donor with breast cancer. This sample was taken from a patient treated with IRX-2 immunotherapy.

The CDR3 region has the DNA TGTGCCAGCAGCCCGACTAGCGGGGGGGGACGTACGCAGTATTTT. Translation gives CASSPTSGGGRTQYF. The chain has TRBV11-3 and TRBJ2-3, with 14 bases that match TRBD2. The ends lost 5 bases at V and 8 bases at J; junction bases unmatched: 6. In germline, CDR1 is SGHNT, CDR2 YENEEA. The CDR3 runs to 15 residues. Full variable domain (remainder filled in from reference TRBV11-3 and TRBJ2-3): EAGVVQSPRYKIIEKKQPVAFWCNPISGHNTLYWYLQNLGQGPELLIRYENEEAVDDSQLPKDRFSAERLKGVDSTLKIQPAELGDSAVYLCASSPTSGGGRTQYFGPGTRLTVL.